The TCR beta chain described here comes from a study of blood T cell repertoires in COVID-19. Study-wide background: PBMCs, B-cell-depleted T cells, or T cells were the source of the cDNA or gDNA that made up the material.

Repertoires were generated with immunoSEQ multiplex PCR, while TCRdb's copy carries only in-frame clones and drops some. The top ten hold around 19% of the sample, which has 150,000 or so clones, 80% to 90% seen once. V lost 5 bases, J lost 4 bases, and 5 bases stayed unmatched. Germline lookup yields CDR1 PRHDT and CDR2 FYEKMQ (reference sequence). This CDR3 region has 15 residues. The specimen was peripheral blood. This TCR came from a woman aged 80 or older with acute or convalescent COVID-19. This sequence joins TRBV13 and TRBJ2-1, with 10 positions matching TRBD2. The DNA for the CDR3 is TGTGCCAGCAGCACCCGGACTAGCGGTTACAATGAGCAGTTCTTC. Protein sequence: CASSTRTSGYNEQFF.